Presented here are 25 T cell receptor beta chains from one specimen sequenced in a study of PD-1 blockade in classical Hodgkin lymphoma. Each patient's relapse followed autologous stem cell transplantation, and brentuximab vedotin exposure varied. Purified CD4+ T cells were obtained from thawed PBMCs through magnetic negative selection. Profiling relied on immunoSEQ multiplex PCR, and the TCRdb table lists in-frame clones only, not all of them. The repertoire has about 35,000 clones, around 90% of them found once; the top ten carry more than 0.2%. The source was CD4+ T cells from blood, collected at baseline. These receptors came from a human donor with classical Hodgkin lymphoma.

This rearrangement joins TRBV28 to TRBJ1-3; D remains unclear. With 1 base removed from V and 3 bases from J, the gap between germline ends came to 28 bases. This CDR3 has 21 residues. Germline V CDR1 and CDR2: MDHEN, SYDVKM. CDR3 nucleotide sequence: TGTGCCAGCAGTTTATCATTTTTGCGTTCCCCGAGAAAAGAGGATGGAAACACCATATATTTT. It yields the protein CASSLSFLRSPRKEDGNTIYF.

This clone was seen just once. The chain's CDR3 is CATNNRSTNEKLFF. The CDR3 bases are TGTGCCACGAACAACAGGTCTACTAATGAAAAACTGTTTTTT. This chain joins TRBV10-3 and TRBJ1-4; D is possibly TRBD1 (5 bases). Per germline, CDR1 ENHRY and CDR2 SYGVKD. V shed 10 bases and J shed 2 bases, with 14 bases lying between them. This CDR3 is 14 amino acids long.

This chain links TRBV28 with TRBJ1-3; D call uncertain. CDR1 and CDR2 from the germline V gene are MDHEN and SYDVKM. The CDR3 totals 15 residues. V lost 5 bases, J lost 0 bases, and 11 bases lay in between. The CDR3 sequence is CASSTTLHSGNTIYF. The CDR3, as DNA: TGTGCCAGCAGTACAACATTGCACTCTGGAAACACCATATATTTT.

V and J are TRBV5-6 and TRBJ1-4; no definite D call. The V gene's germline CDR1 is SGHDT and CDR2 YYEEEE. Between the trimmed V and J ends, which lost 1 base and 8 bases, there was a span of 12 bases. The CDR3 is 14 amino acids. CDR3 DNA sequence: TGTGCCAGCAGCTTGACACCATCTCGGGAAAAACTGTTTTTT. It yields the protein CASSLTPSREKLFF. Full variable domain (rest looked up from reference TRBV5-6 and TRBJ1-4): DAGVTQSPTHLIKTRGQQVTLRCSPKSGHDTVSWYQQALGQGPQFIFQYYEEEERQRGNFPDRFSGHQFPNYSSELNVNALLLGDSALYLCASSLTPSREKLFFGSGTQLSVL.

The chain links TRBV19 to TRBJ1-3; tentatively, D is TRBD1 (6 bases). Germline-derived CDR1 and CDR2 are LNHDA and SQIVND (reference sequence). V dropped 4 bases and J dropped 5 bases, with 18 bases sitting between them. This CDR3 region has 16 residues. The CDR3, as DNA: TGTGCCAGTAGTACCAGAACAGGGACCCTGAGAAACACCATATATTTT. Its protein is CASSTRTGTLRNTIYF.

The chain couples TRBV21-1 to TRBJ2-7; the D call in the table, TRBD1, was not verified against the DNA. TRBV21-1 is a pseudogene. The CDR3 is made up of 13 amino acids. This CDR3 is CASSTWTGAEQYF. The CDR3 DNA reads TGTGCCAGCAGCACCTGGACAGGGGCAGAGCAGTACTTC.

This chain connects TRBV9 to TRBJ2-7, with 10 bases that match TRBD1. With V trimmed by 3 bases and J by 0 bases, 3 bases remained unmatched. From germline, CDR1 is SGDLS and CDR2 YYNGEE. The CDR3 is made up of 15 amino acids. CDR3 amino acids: CASSAGQGVSYEQYF. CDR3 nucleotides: TGTGCCAGCAGCGCCGGACAGGGGGTCTCCTACGAGCAGTACTTC.

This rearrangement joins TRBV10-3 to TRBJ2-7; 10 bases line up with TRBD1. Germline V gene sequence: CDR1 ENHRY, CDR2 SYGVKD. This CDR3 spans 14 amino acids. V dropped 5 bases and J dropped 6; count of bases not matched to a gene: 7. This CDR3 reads CAISPGQGIGEQYF. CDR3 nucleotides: TGTGCCATCAGTCCGGGACAGGGGATCGGCGAGCAGTACTTC.

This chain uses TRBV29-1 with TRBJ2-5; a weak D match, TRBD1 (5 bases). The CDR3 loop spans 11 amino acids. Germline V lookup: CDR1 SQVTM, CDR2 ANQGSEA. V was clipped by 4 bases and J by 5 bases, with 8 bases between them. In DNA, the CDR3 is TGCAGCGTTGGGACATCGGAGACCCAGTACTTC. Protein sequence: CSVGTSETQYF. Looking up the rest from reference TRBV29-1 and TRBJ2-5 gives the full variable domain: SAVISQKPSRDICQRGTSLTIQCQVDSQVTMMFWYRQQPGQSLTLIATANQGSEATYESGFVIDKFPISRPNLTFSTLTVSNMSPEDSSIYLCSVGTSETQYFGPGTRLLVL.

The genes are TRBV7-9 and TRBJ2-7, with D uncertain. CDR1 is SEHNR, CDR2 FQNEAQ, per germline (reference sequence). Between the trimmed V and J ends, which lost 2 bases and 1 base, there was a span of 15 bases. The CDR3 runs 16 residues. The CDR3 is CASSLFSFVHSYEQYF. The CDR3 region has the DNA TGTGCCAGCAGCTTATTCTCCTTTGTACATTCCTACGAGCAGTACTTC.

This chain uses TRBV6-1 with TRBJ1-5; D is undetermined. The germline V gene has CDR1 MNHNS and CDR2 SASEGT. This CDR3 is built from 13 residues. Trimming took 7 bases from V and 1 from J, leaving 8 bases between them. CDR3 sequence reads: CASTLQSNQPQHF. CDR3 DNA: TGTGCCAGCACTCTTCAGAGCAATCAGCCCCAGCATTTT.

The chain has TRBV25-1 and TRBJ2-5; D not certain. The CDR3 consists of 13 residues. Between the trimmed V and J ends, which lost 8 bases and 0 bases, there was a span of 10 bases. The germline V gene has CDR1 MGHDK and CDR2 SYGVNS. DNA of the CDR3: TGTGCCAGCCTGGATTTTAACCAAGAGACCCAGTACTTC. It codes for CASLDFNQETQYF. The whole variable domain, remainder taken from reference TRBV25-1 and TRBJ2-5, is EADIYQTPRYLVIGTGKKITLECSQTMGHDKMYWYQQDPGMELHLIHYSYGVNSTEKGDLSSESTVSRIRTEHFPLTLESARPSHTSQYLCASLDFNQETQYFGPGTRLLVL.

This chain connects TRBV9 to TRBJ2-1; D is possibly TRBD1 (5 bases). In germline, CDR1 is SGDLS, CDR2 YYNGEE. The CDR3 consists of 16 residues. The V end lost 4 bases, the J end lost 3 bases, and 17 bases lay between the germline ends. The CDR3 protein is CASSFNLGAIYNEQFF. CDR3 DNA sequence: TGTGCCAGCAGCTTTAACCTTGGGGCTATCTACAATGAGCAGTTCTTC.

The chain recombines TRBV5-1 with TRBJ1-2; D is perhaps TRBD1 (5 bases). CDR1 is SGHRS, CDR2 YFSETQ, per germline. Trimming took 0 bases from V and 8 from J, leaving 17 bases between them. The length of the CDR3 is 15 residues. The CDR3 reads CASSLGDLSWRGYTF. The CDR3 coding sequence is TGCGCCAGCAGCTTGGGGGACCTTAGTTGGCGCGGCTACACCTTC. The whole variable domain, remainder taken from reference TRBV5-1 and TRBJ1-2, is KAGVTQTPRYLIKTRGQQVTLSCSPISGHRSVSWYQQTPGQGLQFLFEYFSETQRNKGNFPGRFSGRQFSNSRSEMNVSTLELGDSALYLCASSLGDLSWRGYTFGSGTRLTVV.

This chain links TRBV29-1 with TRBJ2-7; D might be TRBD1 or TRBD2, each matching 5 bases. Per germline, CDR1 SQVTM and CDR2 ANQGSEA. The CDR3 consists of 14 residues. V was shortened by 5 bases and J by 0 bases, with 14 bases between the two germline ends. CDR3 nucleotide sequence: TGCAGCGTTCTCCGGGACGTAACCTCCTACGAGCAGTACTTC. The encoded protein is CSVLRDVTSYEQYF.

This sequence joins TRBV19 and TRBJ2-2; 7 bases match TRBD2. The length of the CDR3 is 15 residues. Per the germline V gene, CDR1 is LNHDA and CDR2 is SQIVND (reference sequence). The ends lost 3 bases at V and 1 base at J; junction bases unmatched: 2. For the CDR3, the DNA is TGTGCCAGTAGTATGATAGCGGGGAACACCGGGGAGCTGTTTTTT. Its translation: CASSMIAGNTGELFF.

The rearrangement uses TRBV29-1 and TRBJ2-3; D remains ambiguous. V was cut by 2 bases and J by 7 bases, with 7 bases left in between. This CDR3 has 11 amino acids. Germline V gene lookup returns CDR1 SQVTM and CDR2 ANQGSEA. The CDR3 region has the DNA TGCAGCGTTGAACCAGCGAATACGCAGTATTTT. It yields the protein CSVEPANTQYF.

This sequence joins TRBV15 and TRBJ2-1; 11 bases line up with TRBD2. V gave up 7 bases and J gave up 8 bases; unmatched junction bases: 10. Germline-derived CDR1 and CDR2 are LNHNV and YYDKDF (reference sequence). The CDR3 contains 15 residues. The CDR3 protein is CATTLVAGGTYEQFF. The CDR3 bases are TGTGCCACCACCCTAGTAGCGGGAGGGACCTATGAGCAGTTCTTC.

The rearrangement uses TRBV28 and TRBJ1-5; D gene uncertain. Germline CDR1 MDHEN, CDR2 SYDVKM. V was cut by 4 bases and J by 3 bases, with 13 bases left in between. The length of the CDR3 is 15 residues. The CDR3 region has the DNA TGTGCCAGCAGTTCCCTTGACACTTACAATCAGCCCCAGCATTTT. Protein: CASSSLDTYNQPQHF. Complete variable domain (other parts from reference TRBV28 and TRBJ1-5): DVKVTQSSRYLVKRTGEKVFLECVQDMDHENMFWYRQDPGLGLRLIYFSYDVKMKEKGDIPEGYSVSREKKERFSLILESASTNQTSMYLCASSSLDTYNQPQHFGDGTRLSIL.

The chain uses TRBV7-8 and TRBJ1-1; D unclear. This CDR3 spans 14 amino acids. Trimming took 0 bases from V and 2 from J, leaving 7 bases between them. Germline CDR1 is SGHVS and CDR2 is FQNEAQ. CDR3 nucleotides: TGTGCCAGCAGCTTAGCGAGCCGAAACACTGAAGCTTTCTTT. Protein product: CASSLASRNTEAFF.

CDR3 in DNA: TGTGCCTGGAGTGTACTTTATGCCCAAAGGAACACTGAAGCTTTCTTT. Its protein product is CAWSVLYAQRNTEAFF. The chain uses TRBV30 and TRBJ1-1, with no clear D. The CDR3 totals 16 residues. CDR1 and CDR2 from the germline V gene are GTSNPN and SVGIG (reference sequence). V dropped 0 bases and J dropped 1 base, with 15 bases sitting between them.

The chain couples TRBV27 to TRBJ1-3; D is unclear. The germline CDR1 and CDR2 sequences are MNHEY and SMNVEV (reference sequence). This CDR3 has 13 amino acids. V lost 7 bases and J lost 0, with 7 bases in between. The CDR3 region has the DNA TGTGCCAGCAAGGAACTCTCTGGAAACACCATATATTTT. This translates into CASKELSGNTIYF.

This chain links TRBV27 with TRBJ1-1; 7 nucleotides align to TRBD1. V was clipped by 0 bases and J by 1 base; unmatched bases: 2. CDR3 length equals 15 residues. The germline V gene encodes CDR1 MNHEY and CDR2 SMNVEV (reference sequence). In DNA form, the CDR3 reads TGTGCCAGCAGTTTATCTACAGGGGCGAACACTGAAGCTTTCTTT. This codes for CASSLSTGANTEAFF.

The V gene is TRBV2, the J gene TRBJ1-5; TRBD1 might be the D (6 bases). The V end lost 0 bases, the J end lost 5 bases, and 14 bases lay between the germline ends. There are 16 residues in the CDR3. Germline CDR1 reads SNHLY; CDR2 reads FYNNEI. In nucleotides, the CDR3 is TGTGCCAGCAGTGAAGCGGGGGGGGCGAGGGATCAGCCCCAGCATTTT. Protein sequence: CASSEAGGARDQPQHF.

In nucleotides, the CDR3 is TGTGCCAGTAGTAGAGAGGCCACTTACAATGAGCAGTTCTTC. Protein product: CASSREATYNEQFF. V usage is TRBV19 and J usage is TRBJ2-1; D remains ambiguous. Per germline, CDR1 LNHDA and CDR2 SQIVND (reference sequence). The CDR3 contains 14 residues. V lost 4 bases, J lost 4 bases, and 11 bases lay in between.